These 21 T cell receptor beta chains share one sample of origin, sequenced in a study of blood T cell repertoires in COVID-19. The data were produced by immunoSEQ multiplex PCR, yet TCRdb's version contains in-frame clones alone and is incomplete. The table lists 150,000 to 200,000 clones, around 86% of them singletons. The sequencing sample was made of peripheral blood. The source of these receptors is a man aged 45-65 years with active or convalescent COVID-19.

The rearrangement links TRBV7-9 to TRBJ1-1, with D possibly being TRBD1 (6 bases). V gave up 5 bases and J gave up 0 bases, with 16 bases separating them. CDR3 size: 16 residues. CDR1 is SEHNR, CDR2 FQNEAQ, per germline (reference sequence). The CDR3: CASSPRTDFMNTEAFF. The CDR3 bases are TGTGCCAGCAGCCCCCGGACAGACTTCATGAACACTGAAGCTTTCTTT.

This chain uses TRBV6-2 or TRBV6-3 with TRBJ1-2; 9 nucleotides line up with TRBD1. Germline-derived CDR1 and CDR2 are MNHEY and SVGEGT. The CDR3 is made up of 15 amino acids. After removal of 6 bases from V and 2 bases from J, the junction contained 7 bases not matched to a gene. The CDR3 coding sequence is TGTGCCAGCAGGCCTGGGACAGGGAACAACTATGGCTACACCTTC. Translation gives CASRPGTGNNYGYTF.

The chain combines TRBV15 with TRBJ2-7; 10 bases line up with TRBD2. Germline V gives CDR1 LNHNV, CDR2 YYDKDF (reference sequence). This CDR3 contains 17 residues. V was clipped by 2 bases and J by 2 bases; unmatched bases: 9. The CDR3 loop reads CATSRRTSGEVPYEQYF. For the CDR3, the DNA is TGTGCCACCAGCAGAAGGACTAGCGGCGAAGTACCCTACGAGCAGTACTTC.

The chain recombines TRBV19 with TRBJ1-3, with TRBD1 matching over 9 bases. CDR1 is LNHDA and CDR2 is SQIVND in the germline V gene (reference sequence). The CDR3 length is 15 residues. The V and J ends lost 7 bases and 3 bases, in that order; junction bases with no gene match: 7. The CDR3 coding sequence is TGTGCCAGTAAAACAGGGGGCGCGGGTGGAAACACCATATATTTT. Its protein product is CASKTGGAGGNTIYF.

The CDR3 loop reads CASSPGGGSQPQHF. CDR3 nucleotide sequence: TGTGCCAGCAGCCCCGGGGGGGGCAGTCAGCCCCAGCATTTT. V is TRBV3-1 (or the pseudogene TRBV3-2) and J is TRBJ1-5, with D possibly being TRBD1 (6 bases). V lost 4 bases and J lost 6, with 13 bases in between. Germline CDR1 LGHDT, CDR2 YNNKEL (reference sequence). This CDR3 region has 14 residues.

Only one count was recorded for this clone. This sequence joins TRBV19 and TRBJ2-3; 8 bases map to TRBD2. There are 17 residues in the CDR3. With 1 base clipped from V and 5 bases from J, the junction kept 11 bases outside the gene matches. Germline V lookup: CDR1 LNHDA, CDR2 SQIVND (reference sequence). This chain's CDR3 is CASSIALSGRMGDTQYF. As DNA, the CDR3 is TGTGCCAGTAGTATAGCCTTGAGCGGGAGAATGGGAGATACGCAGTATTTT.

The chain joins TRBV7-2 to TRBJ2-7; TRBD1 matches at 7 bases. This CDR3 has 15 amino acids. J gave up 4 bases and V 6 bases, and 12 bases lay outside the gene matches. CDR1 is SGHTA and CDR2 is FQGNSA in the germline V gene. The CDR3 nucleotides read TGTGCCAGCAGTTACCTGGGACAGTCCATTTACGAGCAGTACTTC. It encodes CASSYLGQSIYEQYF.

V is TRBV30 and J is TRBJ1-3; D is uncertain. The CDR3 length is 12 residues. Deletions cut 3 bases from V and 4 bases from J, with 7 bases between. Germline V gene data show CDR1 as GTSNPN and CDR2 as SVGIG (reference sequence). This CDR3 is CAWRRIGNTIYF. The DNA of the CDR3 is TGTGCCTGGAGGAGAATCGGAAACACCATATATTTT.

This clone has just one count. Other DNA sequences of this sample code for an identical CDR3. The rearrangement links TRBV6-2 or TRBV6-3 to TRBJ1-5; the D gene is possibly TRBD1 (6 bases). Germline V lookup: CDR1 MNHEY, CDR2 SVGEGT. CDR3 length: 13 residues. V lost 6 bases and J lost 4, with 10 bases in between. CDR3: CASSPDRNQPQHF. In nucleotides, the CDR3 is TGTGCCAGCAGCCCAGACAGGAATCAGCCCCAGCATTTT.

The rearrangement uses TRBV6-5 and TRBJ1-6; TRBD1 matches at 7 bases. V dropped 6 bases and J dropped 6; count of bases not matched to a gene: 8. CDR3 length equals 15 residues. CDR1 is MNHEY and CDR2 is SVGAGI in the germline V gene. CDR3: CASSGGGQLNSPLHF. The CDR3 DNA sequence: TGTGCCAGCAGCGGGGGGGGACAGCTTAATTCACCCCTCCACTTT.

This clone was counted a few times. The chain uses TRBV14 and TRBJ2-7; perhaps TRBD2 as D (6 bases). The V and J ends lost 0 bases and 6 bases respectively, with 21 bases between them. The CDR3 loop spans 17 amino acids. Per germline, CDR1 SGHDN and CDR2 FVKESK. The CDR3 sequence: CASSQDQGLWSGGEQYF. For the CDR3, the DNA is TGTGCCAGCAGCCAAGATCAAGGACTATGGAGCGGTGGCGAGCAGTACTTC.

Only a few counts were recorded for this clone. The gene calls are TRBV7-2 and TRBJ2-2; D is possibly TRBD2 (6 bases). The CDR3 length is 16 residues. Between the trimmed V and J ends, which lost 1 base and 0 bases, there was a span of 9 bases. CDR1 is SGHTA, CDR2 FQGNSA, per germline. The CDR3: CASSLGRGANTGELFF. CDR3 DNA sequence: TGTGCCAGCAGCTTAGGGCGGGGAGCGAACACCGGGGAGCTGTTTTTT.

The chain couples TRBV6-6 to TRBJ2-2, with a possible D match to TRBD1 (6 bases). Germline-derived CDR1 and CDR2 are MNHNY and SVGAGI (reference sequence). Trimming shortened V by 6 bases and J by 0 bases, and 14 bases separated the two germline ends. The CDR3 runs to 16 residues. CDR3 region: CASRGPGHSNTGELFF. Here the CDR3 DNA reads TGTGCCAGCAGAGGACCGGGACATTCGAACACCGGGGAGCTGTTTTTT.

CDR3 amino acids: CSAPIRAEAFF. DNA of the CDR3: TGCAGTGCTCCAATCAGGGCTGAAGCTTTCTTT. This chain connects TRBV20-1 to TRBJ1-1; tentative D call: TRBD1 (5 bases). CDR3 length: 11 amino acids. CDR1 is DFQATT and CDR2 is SNEGSKA in the germline V gene (reference sequence). V was cut by 5 bases and J by 6 bases, with 10 bases left in between.

The chain joins TRBV12-5 to TRBJ1-5; 8 nucleotides align to TRBD1. The germline CDR1 and CDR2 sequences are LGHNT and FRNRAP. There are 14 residues in the CDR3. V dropped 6 bases and J dropped 7; count of bases not matched to a gene: 8. The CDR3 loop reads CASGSGTGWQPQHF. CDR3 sequence (DNA): TGTGCTAGTGGCTCGGGGACAGGTTGGCAGCCCCAGCATTTT.

A note on this clone: Other DNA sequences of this sample code for an identical CDR3. The CDR3 DNA reads TGTGCCAGCAGCCAAGTTGAGGGCACAGATACGCAGTATTTT. Translating gives CASSQVEGTDTQYF. J is TRBJ2-3 and V is TRBV3-1 (or the pseudogene TRBV3-2), with no clear D. This CDR3 comprises 14 residues. CDR1 and CDR2 from the germline V gene are LGHDT and YNNKEL (reference sequence). The germline V and J ends were trimmed by 1 base and 1 base, with 6 bases remaining between them.

The J gene is TRBJ1-1, the V gene TRBV29-1; D gene uncertain. V gave up 3 bases and J gave up 3 bases, with 8 bases separating them. CDR3 length equals 12 residues. Germline CDR1 SQVTM, CDR2 ANQGSEA. CDR3 DNA sequence: TGCAGCGTTGATGGAGATCACACTGAAGCTTTCTTT. It translates to CSVDGDHTEAFF.

The chain recombines TRBV10-3 with TRBJ2-3; 10 bases match TRBD2. This CDR3 is 15 amino acids long. Germline V gene lookup returns CDR1 ENHRY and CDR2 SYGVKD. The ends lost 3 bases at V and 1 base at J; junction bases unmatched: 1. The CDR3 here is CAISDTSGGTDTQYF. The CDR3 nucleotides read TGTGCCATCAGTGATACTAGCGGGGGCACAGATACGCAGTATTTT.

V gene TRBV21-1 combines with J gene TRBJ2-1; whether TRBD1, the table's D call, matches the DNA was not checked. TRBV21-1 is a documented pseudogene. The CDR3 extends over 15 amino acids. Written as DNA, the CDR3 is TGTGCCAGCAGCAAAGGGCAGGGGAAGTGTAATGAGCAGTTCTTC. It encodes CASSKGQGKCNEQFF.

Concerning this clone itself: This CDR3 is also generated by other DNA sequences in the sample. This chain uses TRBV5-4 with TRBJ2-5, with D unclear. Germline CDR1 and CDR2: SGHNT and YYREEE (reference sequence). The CDR3 has 13 residues. Trimming took 0 bases from V and 1 from J, leaving 4 bases between them. CDR3 protein: CASSLGGQETQYF. The CDR3 nucleotides read TGTGCCAGCAGCTTGGGAGGCCAAGAGACCCAGTACTTC.

V and J are TRBV3-1 (or the pseudogene TRBV3-2) and TRBJ1-1; possibly TRBD1 for D (6 bases). The CDR3 spans 12 residues. CDR1 and CDR2 (germline): LGHDT, YNNKEL (reference sequence). The V and J ends lost 8 bases and 4 bases respectively, with 11 bases between them. The CDR3 DNA is TGTGCCAGCGCCGTAGGGGGCACTGAAGCTTTCTTT. Its translation: CASAVGGTEAFF.